Presented here are 10 T cell receptor beta chains from one specimen sequenced in a study of patients and donors after allogeneic stem cell transplantation. TCRdb re-derived calls from the RT-PCR reads in MiXCR, one entry per CDR3 protein. The sample carries hundreds of thousands of distinct CDR3 sequences, around 16% recorded once. Input material: blood, either unsorted or a sorted T cell fraction (not recorded which). Receptors were obtained from a human donor who was either an allogeneic HSCT recipient or a stem cell or donor lymphocyte infusion donor (not recorded which). It is not recorded whose cells these are; they may come from a transplant donor.

This clonotype was recorded a few times. J is TRBJ1-1 and V is TRBV5-1, with unresolved D. The CDR3 covers 14 residues. Germline V gene sequence: CDR1 SGHRS, CDR2 YFSETQ. V was clipped by 5 bases and J by 8 bases, with 19 bases between them. CDR3 in amino acids: CASSRRGSTGEAFF. The CDR3 DNA reads as TGCGCCAGCAGTAGGCGCGGAAGCACGGGGGAAGCTTTCTTT.

This clonotype appeared a few times. As DNA, the CDR3 is TGTGCCAGCAGCCGAAGGGGGAATTCATACGAGCAGTACTTC. Residues: CASSRRGNSYEQYF. The V call is TRBV3-1, the J call TRBJ2-7; D is perhaps TRBD1 (6 bases). Germline V lookup: CDR1 LGHDT, CDR2 YNNKEL (reference sequence). The V end lost 4 bases, the J end lost 4 bases, and 14 bases lay between the germline ends. The CDR3 has 14 residues.

The chain has TRBV29-1 and TRBJ2-1, with 7 bases matching TRBD1. V shed 0 bases, J shed 9 bases, and the junction held 2 bases outside the gene matches. CDR1 is SQVTM and CDR2 is ANQGSEA in the germline V gene. The CDR3 is 12 amino acids. CDR3 coding DNA: TGCAGCGTTGAAGAACAGGGGTCTGAGCAGTTCTTC. Protein sequence: CSVEEQGSEQFF.

Only a few counts were recorded for this clonotype. The J gene is TRBJ2-1, the V gene TRBV6-2 or TRBV6-3; tentative D call: TRBD2 (5 bases). The length of the CDR3 is 12 residues. Trimming removed 11 bases from V and 9 bases from J, with 17 bases in between. Per germline, CDR1 MNHEY and CDR2 SVGEGT. CDR3 coding DNA: TGTGCCTGCAAGGACCCTAGCAGTGAGCAGTTCTTC. The encoded protein is CACKDPSSEQFF.

The chain has TRBV7-6 and TRBJ2-5; TRBD2 might be the D (5 bases). V was cut by 4 bases and J by 2 bases, with 14 bases left in between. This CDR3 comprises 15 residues. Per the germline V gene, CDR1 is SGHVS and CDR2 is FNYEAQ. DNA of the CDR3: TGTGCCAGCAGCTGGGAGCTCGGGCTACAAGAGACCCAGTACTTC. This translates into CASSWELGLQETQYF.

The chain has TRBV20-1 and TRBJ1-1; D unresolved. The germline V gene encodes CDR1 DFQATT and CDR2 SNEGSKA (reference sequence). Trimming shortened V by 8 bases and J by 0 bases, and 16 bases separated the two germline ends. CDR3 length: 14 amino acids. CDR3 DNA: TGCAGTCCCTTCCCCCGGGTCATGAACACTGAAGCTTTCTTT. The encoded protein is CSPFPRVMNTEAFF.

This clonotype has more than one count but fewer than ten. V gene TRBV24-1 combines with J gene TRBJ2-1; D may correspond to TRBD1 or TRBD2 (6 bases each). Germline CDR1 KGHDR, CDR2 SFDVKD. V was cut by 6 bases and J by 0 bases, with 14 bases left in between. The CDR3 extends over 16 amino acids. The DNA of the CDR3 is TGTGCCACCAGTAAGGGGGGCCTACTCTCCTACAATGAGCAGTTCTTC. It specifies CATSKGGLLSYNEQFF.

This clonotype has a count of ten or more. V usage is TRBV12-3 or TRBV12-4 and J usage is TRBJ2-1; 12 bases map to TRBD1. The CDR3 runs 15 residues. The V and J ends lost 3 bases and 8 bases, in that order; junction bases with no gene match: 5. The CDR3 protein is CASSFRDRGLHEQFF. CDR3 DNA: TGTGCCAGCAGTTTCCGGGACAGGGGGCTCCATGAGCAGTTCTTC.

This clonotype was seen more than once but under ten times. This chain uses TRBV29-1 with TRBJ1-1, with D hard to call. The CDR3 contains 15 residues. The V gene's germline CDR1 is SQVTM and CDR2 ANQGSEA. The V end lost 6 bases, the J end lost 0 bases, and 17 bases lay between the germline ends. The CDR3 DNA reads TGCAGCGTCCAGACCCCTTACTGGATGAACACTGAAGCTTTCTTT. This translates into CSVQTPYWMNTEAFF.

To note about this clonotype: Relative to the germline gene, one junction end is altered; a read error may explain this. This rearrangement joins TRBV12-3 or TRBV12-4 to TRBJ2-3; possibly TRBD1 or TRBD2 for D (5 bases each). CDR3 length: 12 amino acids. CDR3 in DNA: TGTGCCAGCAGTCCTAGAGGGGATATGCAGTATTTT. Protein product: CASSPRGDMQYF.